The 8 T cell receptor beta chains given below trace back to one sample, sequenced in a study of blood T cell repertoires in COVID-19. The protocol was immunoSEQ multiplex PCR, while the TCRdb copy is restricted to in-frame clones and leaves out a portion. The sample includes some 150,000 clones, 70% to 90% of them seen just once. Sequenced: peripheral blood. The receptors shown here come from a woman in her 70s with acute or convalescent COVID-19.

The chain joins TRBV7-9 to TRBJ2-1; the match to TRBD2 covers 9 bases. Trimming removed 5 bases from V and 7 bases from J; junction bases left unmatched: 9. In germline, CDR1 is SEHNR, CDR2 FQNEAQ (reference sequence). The CDR3 contains 15 residues. The CDR3 nucleotides read TGTGCCAGCAGCCCTTCCGGGAGCGGGGGGAATGAGCAGTTCTTC. It is translated as CASSPSGSGGNEQFF.

The chain couples TRBV7-2 to TRBJ1-5, with a weak D call TRBD1 (6 bases). Germline V gene data show CDR1 as SGHTA and CDR2 as FQGNSA. The length of the CDR3 is 16 residues. Trimming removed 2 bases at V and 3 bases at J, with 14 bases between. CDR3 region: CASSLTGPSNNQPQHF. CDR3 coding DNA: TGTGCCAGCAGCTTAACAGGGCCCTCTAACAATCAGCCCCAGCATTTT.

This chain uses TRBV7-6 with TRBJ2-5; 9 nucleotides line up with TRBD1. Trimming at V came to 6 bases and at J to 3 bases, leaving 8 bases not matched to a gene. The germline V gene encodes CDR1 SGHVS and CDR2 FNYEAQ. The CDR3 sequence is 15 residues long. The CDR3 nucleotides read TGTGCCAGCAGTCGTGGACAGGGGCCCGAAGAGACCCAGTACTTC. Translated: CASSRGQGPEETQYF.

The V gene is TRBV28, the J gene TRBJ1-5; 8 nucleotides agree with TRBD1. This CDR3 comprises 16 residues. The germline V gene encodes CDR1 MDHEN and CDR2 SYDVKM. V lost 5 bases, J lost 9 bases, and 15 bases stayed unmatched. The CDR3 bases are TGTGCCAGCAGTCCCCTGGGCCACAGGGGGGGCCTGCCCCAGCATTTT. It encodes CASSPLGHRGGLPQHF.

The V gene is TRBV5-1, the J gene TRBJ2-3; a weak D match, TRBD2 (5 bases). Germline values: CDR1 SGHRS, CDR2 YFSETQ. V was pared by 3 bases and J by 0 bases, with 17 bases between. The CDR3 spans 17 residues. CDR3 coding DNA: TGCGCCAGCAGCTCTCCCCCGGGGAAGAGTAGCACAGATACGCAGTATTTT. Translating it yields CASSSPPGKSSTDTQYF.

This sequence joins TRBV12-3 or TRBV12-4 and TRBJ1-1; D unresolved. V dropped 3 bases and J dropped 4 bases, with 6 bases sitting between them. This CDR3 region has 12 residues. The CDR3 sequence is CASSFYGTEAFF. CDR3 nucleotides: TGTGCCAGCAGTTTTTACGGCACTGAAGCTTTCTTT.

This clone was detected only once. The J gene is TRBJ1-1, the V gene TRBV10-3; D not certain. The CDR3 sequence is 13 residues long. Germline-derived CDR1 and CDR2 are ENHRY and SYGVKD. V lost 2 bases to trimming and J lost 5 bases, with 9 bases between them. This CDR3 is CAISEGARTEAFF. CDR3 coding DNA: TGTGCCATCAGTGAGGGAGCACGTACTGAAGCTTTCTTT.

Regarding this clone: Germline is not matched at one junction end, which may reflect a read error. V usage is TRBV19 and J usage is TRBJ2-1; D unresolved. The length of the CDR3 is 12 residues. Germline V gene lookup returns CDR1 LNHDA and CDR2 SQIVND (reference sequence). CDR3 sequence reads: CASSMGYHEQFF. The CDR3 nucleotides are TGTGCCAGTAGTATGGGCTACCATGAGCAGTTCTTC.